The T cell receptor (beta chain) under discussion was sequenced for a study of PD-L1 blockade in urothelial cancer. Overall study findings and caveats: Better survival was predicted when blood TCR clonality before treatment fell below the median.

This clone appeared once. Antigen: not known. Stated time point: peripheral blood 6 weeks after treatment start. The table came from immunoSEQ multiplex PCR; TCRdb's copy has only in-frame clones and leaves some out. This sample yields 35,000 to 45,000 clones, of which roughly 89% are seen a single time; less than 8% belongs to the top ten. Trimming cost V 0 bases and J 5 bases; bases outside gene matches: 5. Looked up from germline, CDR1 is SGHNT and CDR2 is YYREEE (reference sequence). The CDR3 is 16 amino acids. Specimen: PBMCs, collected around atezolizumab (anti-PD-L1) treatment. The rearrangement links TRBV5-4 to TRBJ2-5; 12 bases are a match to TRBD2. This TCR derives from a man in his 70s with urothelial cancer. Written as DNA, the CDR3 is TGTGCCAGCAGCTTGGAGCCTAGCGGGGGGGGTGAGACCCAGTACTTC. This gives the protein CASSLEPSGGGETQYF.